The present TCR beta chain was sequenced within a study of CD8+ T cells in alopecia areata. Regarding this clone: Its target is not known.

The study, taken as a whole, reports: An increase in clonality over normal scalp was evident in lesional scalp, especially alopecia totalis/universalis.

Reverse transcription of extracted RNA yielded cDNA, which provided the sequencing template. The assay was immunoSEQ multiplex PCR, and TCRdb's table has in-frame clones only and misses some. The data contain 100,000 to 150,000 clones, about two fifths of them singletons. The study team obtained lesional scalp punch biopsies and peripheral blood from alopecia areata patients. This clonotype was obtained from a human donor with alopecia areata. The source material was CD4+ T cells sorted from blood.

The CDR3 reads CASSLAGGQPQHF. The CDR3 DNA reads TGTGCCAGCAGCTTAGCGGGGGGACAGCCCCAGCATTTT. This chain uses TRBV7-2 with TRBJ1-5; TRBD1 is a possible D gene (5 bases). The CDR3 loop spans 13 amino acids. Germline V CDR1 and CDR2: SGHTA, FQGNSA. Trimming cost V 0 bases and J 7 bases, with 7 bases left between them.